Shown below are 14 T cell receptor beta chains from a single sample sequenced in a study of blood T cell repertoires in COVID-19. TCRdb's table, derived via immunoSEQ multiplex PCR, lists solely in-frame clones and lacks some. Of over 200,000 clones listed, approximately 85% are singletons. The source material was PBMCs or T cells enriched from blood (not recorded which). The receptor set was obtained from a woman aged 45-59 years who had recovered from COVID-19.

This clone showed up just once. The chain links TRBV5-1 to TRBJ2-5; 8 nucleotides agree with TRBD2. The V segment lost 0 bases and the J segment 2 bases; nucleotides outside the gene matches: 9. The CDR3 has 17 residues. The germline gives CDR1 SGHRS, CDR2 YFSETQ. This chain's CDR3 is CASSLALTGGGQETQYF. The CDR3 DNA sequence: TGCGCCAGCAGCTTGGCATTGACGGGAGGGGGTCAAGAGACCCAGTACTTC.

In DNA, the CDR3 is TGTGCCAGCAGTTACTCGAGCATAGGGGCCGGCTACACCTTC. Protein product: CASSYSSIGAGYTF. The chain employs TRBV6-5 and TRBJ1-2; D is perhaps TRBD1 (5 bases). CDR3 length equals 14 residues. CDR1 is MNHEY and CDR2 is SVGAGI in the germline V gene. V lost 0 bases and J 8 bases, leaving 13 bases between the germline ends.

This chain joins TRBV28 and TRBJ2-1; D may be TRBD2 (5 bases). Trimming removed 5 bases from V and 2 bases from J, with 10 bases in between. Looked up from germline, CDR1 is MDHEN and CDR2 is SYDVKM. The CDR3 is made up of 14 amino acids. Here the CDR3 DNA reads TGTGCCAGCAGTCGTTCCGGGACCTACAATGAGCAGTTCTTC. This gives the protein CASSRSGTYNEQFF.

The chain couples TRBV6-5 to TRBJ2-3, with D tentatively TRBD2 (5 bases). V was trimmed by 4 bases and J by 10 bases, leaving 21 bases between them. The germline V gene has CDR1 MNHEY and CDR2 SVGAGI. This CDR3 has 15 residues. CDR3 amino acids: CASSSGSLLGDSQYF. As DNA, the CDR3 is TGTGCCAGCAGTTCGGGGAGTTTGTTGGGAGACTCGCAGTATTTT.

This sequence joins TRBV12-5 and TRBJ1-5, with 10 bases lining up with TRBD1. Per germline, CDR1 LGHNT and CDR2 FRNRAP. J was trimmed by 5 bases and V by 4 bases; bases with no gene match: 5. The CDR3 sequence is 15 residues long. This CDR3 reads CASGSSDRGHQPQHF. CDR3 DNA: TGTGCTAGTGGTTCGAGCGACAGGGGGCATCAGCCCCAGCATTTT.

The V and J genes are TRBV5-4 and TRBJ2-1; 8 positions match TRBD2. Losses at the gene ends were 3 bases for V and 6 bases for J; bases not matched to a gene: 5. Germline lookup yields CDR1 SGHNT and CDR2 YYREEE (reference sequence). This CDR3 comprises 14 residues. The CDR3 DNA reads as TGTGCCAGCAGCTACCTAGCGGGTTTCAATGAGCAGTTCTTC. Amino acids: CASSYLAGFNEQFF.

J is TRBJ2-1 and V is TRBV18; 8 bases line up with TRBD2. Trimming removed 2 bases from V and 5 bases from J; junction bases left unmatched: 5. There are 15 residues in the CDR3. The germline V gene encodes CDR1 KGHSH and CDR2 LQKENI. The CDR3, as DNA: TGTGCCAGCTCACCATTATGCGGGAGGCACAATGAGCAGTTCTTC. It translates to CASSPLCGRHNEQFF. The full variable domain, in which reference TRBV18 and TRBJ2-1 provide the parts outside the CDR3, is NAGVMQNPRHLVRRRGQEARLRCSPMKGHSHVYWYRQLPEEGLKFMVYLQKENIIDESGMPKERFSAEFPKEGPSILRIQQVVRGDSAAYFCASSPLCGRHNEQFFGPGTRLTVL.

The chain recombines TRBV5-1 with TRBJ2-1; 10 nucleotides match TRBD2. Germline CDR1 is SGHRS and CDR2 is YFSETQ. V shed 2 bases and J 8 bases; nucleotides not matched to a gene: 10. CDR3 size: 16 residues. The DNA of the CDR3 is TGCGCCAGCAGCTTCGGCTTATCTAGCGGGAGCTATGAGCAGTTCTTC. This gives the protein CASSFGLSSGSYEQFF.

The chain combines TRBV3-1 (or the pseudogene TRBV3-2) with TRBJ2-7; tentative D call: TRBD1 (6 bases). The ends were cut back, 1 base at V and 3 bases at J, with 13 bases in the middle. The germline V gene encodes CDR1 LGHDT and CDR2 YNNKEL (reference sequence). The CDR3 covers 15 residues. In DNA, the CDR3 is TGTGCCAGCAGCCAAGGGCTACAGGGCCGCTACGAGCAGTACTTC. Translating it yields CASSQGLQGRYEQYF.

CDR3 amino acids: CASSLAFSEKLFF. CDR3 bases: TGCGCCAGCAGCTTGGCCTTCAGTGAAAAACTGTTTTTT. The chain couples TRBV5-1 to TRBJ1-4; D ambiguous. V was trimmed by 0 bases and J by 7 bases, leaving 7 bases between them. Germline V gene lookup returns CDR1 SGHRS and CDR2 YFSETQ. The CDR3 length is 13 residues.

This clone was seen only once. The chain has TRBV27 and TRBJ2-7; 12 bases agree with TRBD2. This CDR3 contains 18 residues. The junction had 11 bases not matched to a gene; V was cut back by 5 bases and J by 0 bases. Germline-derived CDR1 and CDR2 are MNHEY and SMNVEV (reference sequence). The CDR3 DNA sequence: TGTGCCAGCAGTCGCACCGGACTAGCGGGATACCACTCCTACGAGCAGTACTTC. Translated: CASSRTGLAGYHSYEQYF.

The CDR3 DNA reads as TGTGCCAGCAGCACACCTCGGGGACAGGGAATACATGGCTACACCTTC. Its protein product is CASSTPRGQGIHGYTF. The rearrangement links TRBV6-6 to TRBJ1-2; TRBD1 matches at 9 bases. The CDR3 is 16 amino acids. V dropped 6 bases and J dropped 6; count of bases not matched to a gene: 14. CDR1 and CDR2 (germline): MNHNY, SVGAGI (reference sequence).

The CDR3: CSASPSGKGTDTQYF. The CDR3 DNA sequence: TGCAGTGCTAGTCCCAGCGGGAAGGGCACAGATACGCAGTATTTT. This chain joins TRBV20-1 and TRBJ2-3; 7 bases are shared with TRBD2. This CDR3 spans 15 amino acids. Germline trimming cut 3 bases from V and 1 base from J; bases unmatched to any gene: 7. CDR1 and CDR2 (germline): DFQATT, SNEGSKA (reference sequence).

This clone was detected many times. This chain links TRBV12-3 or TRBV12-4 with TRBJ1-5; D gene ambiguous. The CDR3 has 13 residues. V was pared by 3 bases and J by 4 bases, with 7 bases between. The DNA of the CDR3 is TGTGCCAGCAGTTTCACGGTTAATCAGCCCCAGCATTTT. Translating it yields CASSFTVNQPQHF.